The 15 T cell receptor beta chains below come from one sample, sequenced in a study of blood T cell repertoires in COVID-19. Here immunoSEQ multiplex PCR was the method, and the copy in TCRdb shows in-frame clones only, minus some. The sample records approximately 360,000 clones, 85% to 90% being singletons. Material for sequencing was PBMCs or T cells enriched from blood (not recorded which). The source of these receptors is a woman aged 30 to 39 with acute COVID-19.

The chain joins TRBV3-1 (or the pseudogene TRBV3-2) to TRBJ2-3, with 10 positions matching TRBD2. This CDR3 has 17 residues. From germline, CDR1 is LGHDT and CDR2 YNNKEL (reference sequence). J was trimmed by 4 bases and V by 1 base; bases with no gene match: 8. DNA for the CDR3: TGTGCCAGCAGCCAAGTGGGAGCGGGGGGGCCCTCAGATACGCAGTATTTT. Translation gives CASSQVGAGGPSDTQYF.

CDR3 coding DNA: TGTGCCAGCAGCTCAGATCCCGGGACAGGGGGCTACAATGAGCAGTTCTTC. Its translation: CASSSDPGTGGYNEQFF. The gene calls are TRBV7-6 and TRBJ2-1; 11 nucleotides align to TRBD1. The germline V gene encodes CDR1 SGHVS and CDR2 FNYEAQ. This CDR3 spans 17 amino acids. V shed 4 bases, J shed 3 bases, and the junction held 8 bases outside the gene matches. Drawing the rest from reference TRBV7-6 and TRBJ2-1, the complete variable domain is GAGVSQSPRYKVTKRGQDVALRCDPISGHVSLYWYRQALGQGPEFLTYFNYEAQQDKSGLPNDRFSAERPEGSISTLTIQRTEQRDSAMYRCASSSDPGTGGYNEQFFGPGTRLTVL.

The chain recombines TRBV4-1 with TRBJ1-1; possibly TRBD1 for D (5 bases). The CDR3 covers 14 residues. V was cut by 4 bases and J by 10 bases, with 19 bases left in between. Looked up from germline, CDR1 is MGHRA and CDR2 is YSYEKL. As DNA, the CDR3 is TGCGCCAGCAGCCCCATCGCGGGGGGGAGAGGAGCTTTCTTT. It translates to CASSPIAGGRGAFF.

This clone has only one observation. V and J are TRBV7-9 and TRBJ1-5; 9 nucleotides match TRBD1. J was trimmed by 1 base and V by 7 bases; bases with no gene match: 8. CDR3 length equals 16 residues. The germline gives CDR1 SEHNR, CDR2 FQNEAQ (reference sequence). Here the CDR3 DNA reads TGTGCCAGCACCCACTTCGGGACAGGGAGCAATCAGCCCCAGCATTTT. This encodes CASTHFGTGSNQPQHF.

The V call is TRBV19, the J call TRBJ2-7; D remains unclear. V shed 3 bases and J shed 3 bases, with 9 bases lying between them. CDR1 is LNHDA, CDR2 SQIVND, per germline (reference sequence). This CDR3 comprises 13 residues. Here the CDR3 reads CASSIEASYEQYF. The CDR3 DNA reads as TGTGCCAGTAGTATCGAAGCTAGCTACGAGCAGTACTTC.

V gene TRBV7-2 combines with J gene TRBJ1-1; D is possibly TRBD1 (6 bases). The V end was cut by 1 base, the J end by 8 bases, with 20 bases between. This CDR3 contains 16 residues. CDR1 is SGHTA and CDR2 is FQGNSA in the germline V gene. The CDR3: CASSLVFGSGEREAFF. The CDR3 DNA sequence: TGTGCCAGCAGCTTAGTATTTGGGTCAGGGGAACGGGAAGCTTTCTTT.

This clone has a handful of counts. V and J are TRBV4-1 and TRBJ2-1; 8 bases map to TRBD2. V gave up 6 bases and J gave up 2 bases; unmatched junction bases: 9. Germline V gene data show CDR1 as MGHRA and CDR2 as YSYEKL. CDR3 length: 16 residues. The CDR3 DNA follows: TGCGCCAGCAGACAAACTCGGGGGGGCGCCTACAATGAGCAGTTCTTC. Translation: CASRQTRGGAYNEQFF.

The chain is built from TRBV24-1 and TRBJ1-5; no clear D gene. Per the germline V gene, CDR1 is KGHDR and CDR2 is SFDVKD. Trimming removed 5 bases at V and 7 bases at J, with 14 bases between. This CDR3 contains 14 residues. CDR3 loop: CATSGSEGWQPQHF. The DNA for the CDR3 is TGTGCCACCAGTGGTAGCGAGGGTTGGCAGCCCCAGCATTTT.

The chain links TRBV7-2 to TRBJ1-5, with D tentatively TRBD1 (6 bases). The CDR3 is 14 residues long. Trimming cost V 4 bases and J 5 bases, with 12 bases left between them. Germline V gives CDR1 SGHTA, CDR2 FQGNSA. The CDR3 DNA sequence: TGTGCCAGCAGCTCTCGACAGGAATATCAGCCCCAGCATTTT. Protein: CASSSRQEYQPQHF.

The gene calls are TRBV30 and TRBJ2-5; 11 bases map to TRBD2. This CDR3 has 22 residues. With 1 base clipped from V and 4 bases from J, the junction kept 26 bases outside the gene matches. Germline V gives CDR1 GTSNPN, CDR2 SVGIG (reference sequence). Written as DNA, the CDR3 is TGTGCCTGGAGTGCGATCGGCCTGGGTAGGGCTAGCGGGGGGAAGATGGGAGAGACCCAGTACTTC. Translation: CAWSAIGLGRASGGKMGETQYF.

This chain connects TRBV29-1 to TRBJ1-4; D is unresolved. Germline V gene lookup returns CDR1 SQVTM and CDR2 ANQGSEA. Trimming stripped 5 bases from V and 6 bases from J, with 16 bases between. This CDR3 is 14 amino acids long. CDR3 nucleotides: TGCAGCGTTCGGGAGGATAGGGCCTATGAAAAACTGTTTTTT. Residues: CSVREDRAYEKLFF.

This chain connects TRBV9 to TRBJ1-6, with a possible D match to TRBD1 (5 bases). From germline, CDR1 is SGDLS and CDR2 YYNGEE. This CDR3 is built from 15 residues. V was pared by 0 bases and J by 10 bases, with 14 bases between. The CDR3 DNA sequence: TGTGCCAGCAGCGTAGAAGGGTCAACAGGATCACCCCTCCACTTT. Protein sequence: CASSVEGSTGSPLHF.

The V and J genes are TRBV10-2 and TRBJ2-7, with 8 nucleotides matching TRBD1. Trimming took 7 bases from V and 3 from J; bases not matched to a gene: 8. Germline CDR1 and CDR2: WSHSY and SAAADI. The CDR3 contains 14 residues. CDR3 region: CASIGTGRNYEQYF. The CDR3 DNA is TGCGCCAGCATTGGGACAGGACGGAACTACGAGCAGTACTTC.

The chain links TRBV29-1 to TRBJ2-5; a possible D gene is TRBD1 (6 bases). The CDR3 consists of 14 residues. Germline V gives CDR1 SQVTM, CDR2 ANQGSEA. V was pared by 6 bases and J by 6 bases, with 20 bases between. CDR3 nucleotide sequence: TGCAGCGTGGGGACAAAGGACAGCCTAAAGACCCAGTACTTC. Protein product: CSVGTKDSLKTQYF.

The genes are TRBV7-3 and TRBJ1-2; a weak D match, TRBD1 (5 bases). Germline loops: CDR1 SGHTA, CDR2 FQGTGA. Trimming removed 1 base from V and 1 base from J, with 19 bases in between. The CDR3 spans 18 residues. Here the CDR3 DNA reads TGTGCCAGCAGCTTAAGGGACGGAGGGTCGACGTTTAACTATGGCTACACCTTC. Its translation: CASSLRDGGSTFNYGYTF. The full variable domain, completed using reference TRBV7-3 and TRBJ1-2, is GAGVSQTPSNKVTEKGKYVELRCDPISGHTALYWYRQSLGQGPEFLIYFQGTGAADDSGLPNDRFFAVRPEGSVSTLKIQRTERGDSAVYLCASSLRDGGSTFNYGYTFGSGTRLTVV.